A selection of T cell receptor beta chains follows, all from one sample in a study of blood T cell repertoires in COVID-19. Method: immunoSEQ multiplex PCR; TCRdb's copy keeps in-frame clones and lacks some. The profile shows roughly 73,000 clones, about nine tenths of them singletons. The material sequenced was peripheral blood. These receptors were collected from a man aged 45-60 years with acute or convalescent COVID-19. The CDR3 runs from the conserved cysteine through the conserved F or W. D genes are given only for firm matches. A clone size is listed for some rows: how often the clone was seen (once, few, many), or a class if it is expanded.

j_call v_call cdr3_length clone_size d_call cdr3_aa cdr3_nt
TRBJ2-1 TRBV7-9 15 . TRBD1 CASSSGTGRNNEQFF TGTGCCAGCAGCTCCGGGACAGGCAGGAACAATGAGCAGTTCTTC
TRBJ1-5 TRBV12-3/TRBV12-4 13 . . CASSAGAEQPQHF TGTGCCAGCAGCGCGGGGGCGGAACAGCCCCAGCATTTT
TRBJ2-3 TRBV7-9 16 . TRBD1 CASSLGRGQGTDTQYF TGTGCCAGCAGCTTAGGAAGGGGACAGGGGACAGATACGCAGTATTTT
TRBJ2-1 TRBV7-9 16 . TRBD2 CASSLGSAGVAHEQFF TGTGCCAGCAGCTTAGGGTCAGCGGGAGTAGCCCATGAGCAGTTCTTC
TRBJ2-7 TRBV7-9 14 . . CASSLKEGSLGQYF TGTGCCAGCAGCTTAAAGGAAGGGAGTCTAGGGCAGTACTTC
TRBJ1-5 TRBV19 13 once . CASSAGLHQPQHF TGTGCCAGTAGTGCAGGACTCCATCAGCCCCAGCATTTT
TRBJ2-1 TRBV7-8 20 . TRBD1 CASSLGGFRQGLRLKDEQFF TGTGCCAGCAGCTTAGGGGGGTTTCGACAGGGTCTGCGATTAAAGGATGAGCAGTTCTTC
TRBJ1-4 TRBV30 14 few . CAWNRLGSNEKLFF TGTGCCTGGAATAGACTCGGGAGTAATGAAAAACTGTTTTTT
TRBJ2-2 TRBV11-3 15 . TRBD1 CASSLTSGQSGELFF TGTGCCAGCAGCTTAACCTCGGGACAGAGCGGGGAGCTGTTTTTT
TRBJ2-1 TRBV5-6 15 . TRBD1 CASSLITAGGGEQFF TGTGCCAGCAGCTTAATAACCGCAGGGGGCGGTGAGCAGTTCTTC
TRBJ1-4 TRBV7-8 18 . TRBD1 CASSLGQGIVATNEKLFF TGTGCCAGCAGCTTAGGACAGGGGATTGTGGCAACTAATGAAAAACTGTTTTTT
TRBJ1-6 TRBV2 15 . . CASTDASSYNSPLHF TGTGCCAGCACCGACGCTAGCTCCTATAATTCACCCCTCCACTTT
TRBJ1-4 TRBV3-1/TRBV3-2 12 . . CASSHSNEKLFF TGTGCCAGCAGCCATAGTAATGAAAAACTGTTTTTT
TRBJ2-1 TRBV4-1 16 . TRBD1 CASSQDRGQGFNEQFF TGCGCCAGCAGCCAAGATAGGGGACAGGGGTTCAATGAGCAGTTCTTC